This TCR beta chain was sequenced in a study of blood T cell repertoires in COVID-19 (TCRdb year 2020). Study-level background: Samples covering the acute and convalescent phases of COVID-19 were provided by collaborators in the United States, Italy and Spain. The repertoires were released in a freely available public database meant as a resource for research on the immune response to SARS-CoV-2. The samples were drawn from the first 160 participants of the ongoing ImmuneRACE study and from 1,254 subjects provided by 6 global collaborators. The prospective study material was composed of cDNA or gDNA derived from T cells, B-cell-depleted T cells, or PBMCs. A de-identified subject ID, COVID-19 status, age in years and sex were almost always included in the sample metadata. Where HLA class I and class II types were available, the types were taken from metadata supplied by the sample provider, not from assay-based typing. Subjects who had been exposed to COVID-19, were actively infected with it, or had recovered from it provided the deeply sampled blood TCRbeta repertoires that made up the dataset.

Overall results and qualifications from the work: The amount of clinical and demographic metadata varied by source and participant and was provided uncurated.

At one collaborating source in Seattle, patients were enrolled during active infection and were followed longitudinally through the course of disease. Collaborating institutions collected whole blood in K2EDTA tubes following their own protocols. For TCRbeta analysis, collaborators shipped samples in one of three forms: frozen whole blood, isolated PBMCs, or DNA extracted from either of those sample types. With respect to this clone: Its antigen is still unknown. Base quality data are lacking; no much larger clone is found one base away.

TCRbeta CDR3 regions were amplified from genomic DNA using the immunoSEQ Assay, a bias-controlled multiplex PCR. The published analysis was carried out like this. Within the assay, amplification of reference gene primers was used to estimate how many nucleated cells each sample contained. To quantify the absolute abundance of each unique TCRbeta CDR3 rearrangement, sequence reads were collapsed and filtered. For each sample, productive Simpson clonality was calculated as the square root of Simpson's diversity index across productive rearrangements. The table comes from immuneACCESS by way of TCRdb, which keeps in-frame sequences with V and J called. Part of the clones is missing from these tables; in studies checked, under half for an unresolved V gene and the rest for unknown reasons. V and J calls and clone size are as listed in that table; D and trimming were resolved from the DNA. Recorded for this sample are 40,000 to 60,000 clones; about 92% of them occurred a single time. 1% of the sample is taken by the ten largest.

The CDR3 starts with the cysteine, ends with the phenylalanine, and has 15 residues. Here the CDR3 DNA is all that survives: 45 bases in frame from base 1. V is cut back by 0 bases and J by 8 bases, with 5 bases in the junction unmatched. The germline V gene (reference sequence) specifies LNHNV as CDR1 and YYDKDF as CDR2. Sequencing used peripheral blood. Recombination connected TRBV15 to TRBJ1-4, with 8 junctional bases fitting TRBD1. The TCR comes from a man aged 55-75 years with COVID-19, enrolled during active disease. The CDR3 in this case is CATSRDRTGREKLFF. The DNA sequence follows: TGTGCCACCAGCAGAGACCGGACAGGGCGCGAAAAACTGTTTTTT.